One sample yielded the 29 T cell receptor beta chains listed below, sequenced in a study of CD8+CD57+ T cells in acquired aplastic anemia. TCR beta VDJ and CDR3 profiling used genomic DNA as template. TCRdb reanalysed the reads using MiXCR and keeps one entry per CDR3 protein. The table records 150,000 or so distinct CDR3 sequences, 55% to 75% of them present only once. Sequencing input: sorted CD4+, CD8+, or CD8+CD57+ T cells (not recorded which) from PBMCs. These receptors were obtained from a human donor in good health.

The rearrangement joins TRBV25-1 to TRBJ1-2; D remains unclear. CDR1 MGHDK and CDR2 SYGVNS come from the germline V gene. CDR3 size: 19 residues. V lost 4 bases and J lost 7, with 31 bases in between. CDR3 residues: CASSVRSTGRPTILGGYTF. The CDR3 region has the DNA TGTGCCAGCAGTGTCCGATCCACCGGCCGACCCACAATTTTAGGTGGCTACACCTTC.

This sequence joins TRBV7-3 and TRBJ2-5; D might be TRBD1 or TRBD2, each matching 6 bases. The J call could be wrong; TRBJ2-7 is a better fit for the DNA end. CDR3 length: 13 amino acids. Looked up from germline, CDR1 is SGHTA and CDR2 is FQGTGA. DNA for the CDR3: TGTGCCAGCAGCCCCTTGGGGGGCGACGAGCAGTACTTC. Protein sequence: CASSPLGGDEQYF.

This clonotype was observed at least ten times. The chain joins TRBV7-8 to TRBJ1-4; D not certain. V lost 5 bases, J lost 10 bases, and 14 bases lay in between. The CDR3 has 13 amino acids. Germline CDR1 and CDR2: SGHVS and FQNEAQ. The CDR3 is CASSPGLHVKLFF. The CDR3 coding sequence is TGTGCCAGCAGCCCAGGTCTTCACGTAAAACTGTTTTTT.

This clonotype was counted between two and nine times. CDR3 sequence: CASSAGAYEQYF. In DNA, the CDR3 is TGTGCCAGCAGCGCCGGGGCCTACGAGCAGTACTTC. This sequence joins TRBV7-9 and TRBJ2-7; possibly TRBD2 for D (5 bases). CDR3 length: 12 residues. V was pared by 5 bases and J by 2 bases, with 7 bases between. Germline V gives CDR1 SEHNR, CDR2 FQNEAQ (reference sequence).

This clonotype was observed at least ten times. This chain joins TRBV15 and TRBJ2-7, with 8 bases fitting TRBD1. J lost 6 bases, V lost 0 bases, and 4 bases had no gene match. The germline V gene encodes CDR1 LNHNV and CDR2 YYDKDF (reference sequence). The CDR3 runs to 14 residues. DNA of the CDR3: TGTGCCACCAGCAGAGAGACAGGGGCAGCCGAGCAGTACTTC. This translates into CATSRETGAAEQYF.

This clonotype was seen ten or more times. The CDR3 loop reads CASSQAAGGYEQYF. As DNA, the CDR3 is TGCGCCAGCAGCCAAGCGGCGGGAGGCTACGAGCAGTACTTC. The chain uses TRBV4-1 and TRBJ2-7; 8 nucleotides match TRBD2. Germline lookup yields CDR1 MGHRA and CDR2 YSYEKL. The V and J ends lost 1 base and 3 bases, in that order; junction bases with no gene match: 2. The CDR3 contains 14 residues.

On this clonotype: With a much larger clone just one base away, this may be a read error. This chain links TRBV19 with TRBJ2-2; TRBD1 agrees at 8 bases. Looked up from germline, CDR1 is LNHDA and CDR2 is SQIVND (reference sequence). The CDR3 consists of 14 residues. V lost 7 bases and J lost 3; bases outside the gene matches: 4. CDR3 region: CASTKTGDTGELFF. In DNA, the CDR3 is TGTGCCAGTACTAAGACAGGGGACACCGGGGAGCTGTTTTTT.

The CDR3 bases are TGTGCCAGTAGTTCGACCGGGATTGGTACAGATACGCAGTATTTT. Protein: CASSSTGIGTDTQYF. V usage is TRBV19 and J usage is TRBJ2-3, with D maybe TRBD2 (5 bases). Germline CDR1 reads LNHDA; CDR2 reads SQIVND (reference sequence). This CDR3 is 15 amino acids long. V dropped 5 bases and J dropped 3 bases, with 15 bases sitting between them.

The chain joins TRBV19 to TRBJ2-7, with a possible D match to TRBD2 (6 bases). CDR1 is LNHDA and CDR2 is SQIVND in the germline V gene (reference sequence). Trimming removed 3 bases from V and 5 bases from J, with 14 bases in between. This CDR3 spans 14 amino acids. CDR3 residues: CASSIGGKLHEQYF. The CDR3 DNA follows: TGTGCCAGTAGTATTGGAGGGAAATTGCACGAGCAGTACTTC.

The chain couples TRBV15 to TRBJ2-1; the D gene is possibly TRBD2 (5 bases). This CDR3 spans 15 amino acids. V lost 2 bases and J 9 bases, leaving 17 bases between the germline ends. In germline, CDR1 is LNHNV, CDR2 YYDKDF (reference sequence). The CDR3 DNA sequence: TGTGCCACCAGCAGACGGGGTCAGAAACACCTTGAGCAGTTCTTC. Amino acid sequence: CATSRRGQKHLEQFF.

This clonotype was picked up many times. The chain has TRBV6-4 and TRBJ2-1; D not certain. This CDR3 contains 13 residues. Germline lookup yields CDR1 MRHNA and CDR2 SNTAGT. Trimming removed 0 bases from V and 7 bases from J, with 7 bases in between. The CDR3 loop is CASSDSYANEQFF. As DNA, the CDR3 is TGTGCCAGCAGTGACTCGTACGCGAATGAGCAGTTCTTC.

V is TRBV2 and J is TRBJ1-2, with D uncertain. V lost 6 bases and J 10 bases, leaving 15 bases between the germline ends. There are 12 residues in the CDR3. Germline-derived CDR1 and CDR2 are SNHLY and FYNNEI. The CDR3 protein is CASSASNLDYTF. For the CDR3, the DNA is TGTGCCAGCAGCGCCAGTAACTTGGACTACACCTTC.

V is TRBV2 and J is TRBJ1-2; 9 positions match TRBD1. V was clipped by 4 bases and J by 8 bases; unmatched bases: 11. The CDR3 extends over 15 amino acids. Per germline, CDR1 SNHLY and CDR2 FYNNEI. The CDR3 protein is CASSVRQGQGQGYTF. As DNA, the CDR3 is TGTGCCAGCAGTGTCCGGCAGGGACAGGGCCAAGGCTACACCTTC. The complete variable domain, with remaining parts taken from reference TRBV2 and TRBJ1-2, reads EPEVTQTPSHQVTQMGQEVILRCVPISNHLYFYWYRQILGQKVEFLVSFYNNEISEKSEIFDDQFSVERPDGSNFTLKIRSTKLEDSAMYFCASSVRQGQGQGYTFGSGTRLTVV.

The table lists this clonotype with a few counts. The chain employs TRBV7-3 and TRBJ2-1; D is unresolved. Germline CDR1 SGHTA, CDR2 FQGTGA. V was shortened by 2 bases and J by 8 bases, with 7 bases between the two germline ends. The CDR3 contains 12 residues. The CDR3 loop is CASSLSGHEQFF. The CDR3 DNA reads TGTGCCAGCAGCTTATCCGGCCATGAGCAGTTCTTC.

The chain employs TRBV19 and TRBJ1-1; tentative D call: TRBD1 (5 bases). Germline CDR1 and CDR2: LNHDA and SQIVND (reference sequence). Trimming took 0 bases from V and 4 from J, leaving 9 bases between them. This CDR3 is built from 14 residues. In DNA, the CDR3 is TGTGCCAGTAGTATAGAACCAGGGATCACTGAAGCTTTCTTT. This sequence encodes CASSIEPGITEAFF.

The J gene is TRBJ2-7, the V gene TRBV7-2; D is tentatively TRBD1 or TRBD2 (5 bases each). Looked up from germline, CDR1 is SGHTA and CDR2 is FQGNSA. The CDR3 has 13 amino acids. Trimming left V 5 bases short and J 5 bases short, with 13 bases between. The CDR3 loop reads CASSVEGYDEQYF. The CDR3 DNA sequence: TGTGCCAGCAGCGTAGAGGGGTACGACGAGCAGTACTTC.

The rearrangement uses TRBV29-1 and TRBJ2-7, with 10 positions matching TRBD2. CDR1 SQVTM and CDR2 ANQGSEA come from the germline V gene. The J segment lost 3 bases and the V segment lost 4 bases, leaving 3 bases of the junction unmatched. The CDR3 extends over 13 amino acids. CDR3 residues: CSVVRTSGYEQYF. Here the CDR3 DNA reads TGCAGCGTTGTGAGGACTAGCGGCTACGAGCAGTACTTC.

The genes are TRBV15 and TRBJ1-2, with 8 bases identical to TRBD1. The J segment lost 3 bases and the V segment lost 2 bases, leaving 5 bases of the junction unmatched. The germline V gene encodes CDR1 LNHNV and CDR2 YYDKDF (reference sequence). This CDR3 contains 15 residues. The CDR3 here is CATSRRQGTHYGYTF. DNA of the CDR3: TGTGCCACCAGCAGACGACAGGGGACACACTATGGCTACACCTTC.

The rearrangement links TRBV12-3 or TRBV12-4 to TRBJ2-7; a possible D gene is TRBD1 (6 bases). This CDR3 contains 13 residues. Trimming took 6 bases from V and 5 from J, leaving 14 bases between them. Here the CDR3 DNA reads TGTGCCAGCAGCGTACAGGGTATCCACGAGCAGTACTTC. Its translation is CASSVQGIHEQYF.

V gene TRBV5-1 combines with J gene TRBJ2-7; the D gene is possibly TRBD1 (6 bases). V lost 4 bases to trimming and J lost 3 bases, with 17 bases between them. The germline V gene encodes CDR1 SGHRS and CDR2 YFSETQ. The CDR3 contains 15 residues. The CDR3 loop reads CASSPLTGGNYEQYF. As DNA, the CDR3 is TGCGCCAGCAGCCCACTGACAGGAGGAAACTACGAGCAGTACTTC.

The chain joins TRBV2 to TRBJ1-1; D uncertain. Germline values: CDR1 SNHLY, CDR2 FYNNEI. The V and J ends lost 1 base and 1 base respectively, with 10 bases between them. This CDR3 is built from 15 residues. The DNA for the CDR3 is TGTGCCAGCAGTGAAGGCTTAGACGGGAACACTGAAGCTTTCTTT. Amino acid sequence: CASSEGLDGNTEAFF.

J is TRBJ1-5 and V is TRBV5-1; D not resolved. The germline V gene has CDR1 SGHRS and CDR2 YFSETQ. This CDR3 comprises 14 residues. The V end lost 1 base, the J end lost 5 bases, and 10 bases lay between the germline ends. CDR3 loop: CASSLSSADQPQHF. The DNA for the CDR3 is TGCGCCAGCAGCTTGAGCTCAGCGGATCAGCCCCAGCATTTT.

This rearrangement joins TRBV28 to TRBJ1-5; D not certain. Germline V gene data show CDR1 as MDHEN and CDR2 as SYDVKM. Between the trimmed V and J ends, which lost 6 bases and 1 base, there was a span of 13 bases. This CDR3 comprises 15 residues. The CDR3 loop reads CASRRLQTSNQPQHF. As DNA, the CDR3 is TGTGCCAGCAGGCGGCTACAGACAAGCAATCAGCCCCAGCATTTT.

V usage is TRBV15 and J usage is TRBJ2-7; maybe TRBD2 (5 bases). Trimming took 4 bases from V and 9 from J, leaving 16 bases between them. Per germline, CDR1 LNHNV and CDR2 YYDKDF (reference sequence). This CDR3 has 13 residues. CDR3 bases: TGTGCCACCAGCACCTTCCGGGAAGGAGGGCAGTACTTC. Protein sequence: CATSTFREGGQYF.

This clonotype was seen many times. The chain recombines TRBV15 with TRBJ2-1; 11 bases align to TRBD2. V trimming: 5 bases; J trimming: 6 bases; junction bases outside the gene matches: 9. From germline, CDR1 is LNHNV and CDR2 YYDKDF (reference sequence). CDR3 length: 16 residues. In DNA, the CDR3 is TGTGCCACCAGCGGTGATAGCGGGAGGGCTGGCAATGAGCAGTTCTTC. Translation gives CATSGDSGRAGNEQFF.

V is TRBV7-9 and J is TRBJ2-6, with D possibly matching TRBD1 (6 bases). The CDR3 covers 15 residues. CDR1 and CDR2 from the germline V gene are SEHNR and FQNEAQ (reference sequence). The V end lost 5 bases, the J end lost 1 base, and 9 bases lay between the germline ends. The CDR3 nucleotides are TGTGCCAGCAGCCCAGGGGTTTCTGGGGCCAACGTCCTGACTTTC. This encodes CASSPGVSGANVLTF.

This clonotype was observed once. In DNA, the CDR3 is TGTGCCAGCAGCCCCCGACGGATCGGGGAGACCCAGTACTTC. Translation gives CASSPRRIGETQYF. V usage is TRBV7-2 and J usage is TRBJ2-5; D is uncertain. CDR1 is SGHTA, CDR2 FQGNSA, per germline. The length of the CDR3 is 14 residues. The V and J ends lost 5 bases and 5 bases respectively, with 15 bases between them.

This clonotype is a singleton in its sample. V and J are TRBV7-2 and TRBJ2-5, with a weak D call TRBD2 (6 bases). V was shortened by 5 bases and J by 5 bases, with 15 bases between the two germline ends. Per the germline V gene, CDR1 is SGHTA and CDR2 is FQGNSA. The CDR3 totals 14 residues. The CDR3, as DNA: TGTGCCAGCAGCCAAGACGGGGGTAGGGAGACCCAGTACTTC. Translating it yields CASSQDGGRETQYF.

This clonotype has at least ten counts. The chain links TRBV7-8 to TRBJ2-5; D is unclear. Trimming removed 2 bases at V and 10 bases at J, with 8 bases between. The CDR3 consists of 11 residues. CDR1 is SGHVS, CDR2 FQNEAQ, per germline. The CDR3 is CASSLSGRQYF. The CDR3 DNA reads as TGTGCCAGCAGCTTATCCGGGCGCCAGTACTTC.